The T cell receptor beta chain described here comes from a study of cytomegalovirus exposure and HLA in healthy donors. Germline V gene sequence: CDR1 LGHNA, CDR2 YNFKEQ. The CDR3 sequence is 16 residues long. The V and J ends lost 0 bases and 4 bases, in that order; junction bases with no gene match: 5. About this clone: Its antigen is undetermined.

Study-level results: Analyzed later, association rates of TCRs varied across HLA loci, with DRB1 most and HLA-C fewest. A likely sequencing artifact accounted for one observed cluster of highly shared sequence variants.

PCR primers comprised 60 Vbeta and 13 Jbeta primers. The table came from immunoSEQ multiplex PCR; TCRdb's copy has only in-frame clones and leaves some out. In the table there are 150,000 to 200,000 clones, 82% of which are singletons. This TCR derives from a girl under 10 years old in good health and CMV-seropositive. Material: PBMCs. V usage is TRBV4-2 and J usage is TRBJ2-3; 9 bases map to TRBD2. The CDR3 loop reads CASSQDLAGFADTQYF. As DNA, the CDR3 is TGTGCCAGCAGCCAAGATCTAGCGGGATTTGCAGATACGCAGTATTTT.